A single sample is the source of the 13 T cell receptor beta chains below, sequenced in a study of T cells in Graves' hyperthyroidism and ophthalmopathy. What was amplified from RNA transcripts were TCR beta CDR3 regions. Primed by the HTBI set, a first-round RT-PCR was run on the TCR CDR3. TCRdb re-derived calls from the multiplex PCR reads in MiXCR, one entry per CDR3 protein. Among hundreds of thousands of distinct CDR3 sequences listed, approximately 15% were seen once. The material sequenced was blood. The receptors shown here come from a woman aged 18-29 years with Graves' hyperthyroidism that later progressed to Graves' ophthalmopathy.

This clonotype was counted between two and nine times. The J gene is TRBJ2-7, the V gene TRBV24-1; D gene uncertain. The CDR3 length is 15 residues. Trimming cost V 5 bases and J 0 bases, with 13 bases left between them. Per the germline V gene, CDR1 is KGHDR and CDR2 is SFDVKD. CDR3 in amino acids: CATSGGLPGSYEQYF. The DNA of the CDR3 is TGTGCCACCAGTGGAGGCCTCCCTGGCTCCTACGAGCAGTACTTC.

This clonotype was observed at least ten times. For the CDR3, the DNA is TGTGCCAGCAGCTTAAGGGGAACAGGGAATGAGCAGTTCTTC. Translating it yields CASSLRGTGNEQFF. The chain has TRBV7-9 and TRBJ2-1; TRBD1 might be the D (6 bases). Deletions cut 2 bases from V and 7 bases from J, with 12 bases between. Looked up from germline, CDR1 is SEHNR and CDR2 is FQNEAQ (reference sequence). The CDR3 runs 14 residues.

This clonotype appeared a few times. The chain combines TRBV3-1 with TRBJ2-1; D remains ambiguous. V dropped 4 bases and J dropped 0 bases, with 13 bases sitting between them. Germline CDR1 reads LGHDT; CDR2 reads YNNKEL (reference sequence). This CDR3 comprises 16 residues. The chain's CDR3 is CASSPLAASSYNEQFF. In nucleotides, the CDR3 is TGTGCCAGCAGCCCCCTGGCGGCTAGCTCCTACAATGAGCAGTTCTTC.

In its sample, this clonotype was seen many times. The rearrangement joins TRBV28 to TRBJ2-5; D gene uncertain. Germline CDR1 is MDHEN and CDR2 is SYDVKM. With 6 bases removed from V and 2 bases from J, the gap between germline ends came to 7 bases. The CDR3 has 12 amino acids. The DNA for the CDR3 is TGTGCCAGCAGAAGCGTACAAGAGACCCAGTACTTC. Its translation is CASRSVQETQYF.

This clonotype was counted a few times. The rearrangement uses TRBV24-1 and TRBJ2-2; TRBD1 matches 7 bases. The CDR3 is 16 amino acids. V lost 4 bases and J lost 0; bases outside the gene matches: 4. Germline CDR1 KGHDR, CDR2 SFDVKD. Written as DNA, the CDR3 is TGTGCCACCAGTGACCCACAGGGGCCGAACACCGGGGAGCTGTTTTTT. Protein sequence: CATSDPQGPNTGELFF.

This clonotype has ten or more counts. The chain links TRBV4-3 to TRBJ2-1; tentative D call: TRBD1 (6 bases). The CDR3 length is 16 residues. Germline V lookup: CDR1 LGHNA, CDR2 YSLEER. Trimming shortened V by 4 bases and J by 5 bases, and 18 bases separated the two germline ends. CDR3 residues: CASSLSWQGSNNEQFF. The CDR3 coding sequence is TGCGCCAGCAGCCTGTCTTGGCAGGGGTCTAACAATGAGCAGTTCTTC.

This clonotype was observed a few times. This sequence joins TRBV7-9 and TRBJ2-2; D is possibly TRBD2 (6 bases). Germline lookup yields CDR1 SEHNR and CDR2 FQNEAQ (reference sequence). CDR3 length equals 15 residues. V lost 1 base, J lost 4 bases, and 10 bases lay in between. The CDR3 here is CASSLGRGATGELFF. The CDR3 region has the DNA TGTGCCAGCAGCTTAGGGCGGGGCGCCACCGGGGAGCTGTTTTTT.

This clonotype was recorded many times. The V call is TRBV2, the J call TRBJ1-1; unclear D gene. Trimming cost V 5 bases and J 4 bases, with 14 bases left between them. Germline V CDR1 and CDR2: SNHLY, FYNNEI. The CDR3 is 14 residues long. The CDR3 DNA is TGTGCCAGCAGTAAAGACGGCGGAGCCACTGAAGCTTTCTTT. Translating it yields CASSKDGGATEAFF.

This clonotype was observed a few times. This chain links TRBV6-2 or TRBV6-3 with TRBJ2-4; no firm D call. The germline V gene encodes CDR1 MNHEY and CDR2 SVGEGT. V was pared by 0 bases and J by 5 bases, with 5 bases between. The CDR3 totals 13 residues. The CDR3 loop is CASSYSTENIQYF. DNA of the CDR3: TGTGCCAGCAGTTACTCTACCGAAAACATTCAGTACTTC.

This clonotype turned up a few times. The chain employs TRBV7-8 and TRBJ2-3; D unclear. CDR1 and CDR2 from the germline V gene are SGHVS and FQNEAQ. V lost 5 bases and J 8 bases, leaving 14 bases between the germline ends. This CDR3 is 13 amino acids long. CDR3 residues: CASSPLEAGTQYF. The CDR3 DNA follows: TGTGCCAGCAGCCCCCTCGAAGCTGGTACGCAGTATTTT.

This clonotype occurred many times. The chain couples TRBV20-1 to TRBJ2-7; no clear D gene. There are 15 residues in the CDR3. CDR1 DFQATT and CDR2 SNEGSKA come from the germline V gene (reference sequence). Trimming took 5 bases from V and 2 from J, leaving 19 bases between them. As DNA, the CDR3 is TGCAGTGCTCCTTTTCCCCAGAGAGCTGCCTACGAGCAGTACTTC. Its translation: CSAPFPQRAAYEQYF.

This clonotype occurred many times. The chain uses TRBV6-1 and TRBJ2-5, with TRBD1 as a possible D gene (5 bases). Germline V gives CDR1 MNHNS, CDR2 SASEGT. V was clipped by 5 bases and J by 2 bases, with 9 bases between them. The CDR3 is 13 residues long. The CDR3 reads CASSLRQQETQYF. In DNA, the CDR3 is TGTGCCAGCAGTTTACGACAGCAAGAGACCCAGTACTTC.

Ten or more counts support this clonotype. The chain uses TRBV28 and TRBJ2-1; 7 bases fit TRBD1. With V trimmed by 5 bases and J by 2 bases, 6 bases remained unmatched. Germline CDR1 is MDHEN and CDR2 is SYDVKM. The CDR3 is 15 amino acids. CDR3 DNA sequence: TGTGCCAGCAGTGGGCTAGACAGGGCCTACAATGAGCAGTTCTTC. It is translated as CASSGLDRAYNEQFF.